This T cell receptor (beta chain) was sequenced for a study of human T cells and chemical hapten exposure. Background on the study: 2% DPC applied to a 2 cm by 2 cm arm area sensitized donors. Patch tests put 0.01% DPC on the upper back, and the results were checked at 6 days.

A note on this clonotype: Its antigen is unidentified.

The time point: patch test 1, 2 weeks after DPC sensitization. Treatment described: therapeutic diphenylcyclopropenone sensitization with weekly scalp DPC. This CDR3 is 14 amino acids long. The germline gives CDR1 DFQATT, CDR2 SNEGSKA (reference sequence). Between the trimmed V and J ends, which lost 6 bases and 3 bases, there was a span of 16 bases. Unique molecular identifiers were attached to individual cDNA molecules during library preparation. MiXCR, run by TCRdb on the RACE reads, gives a single entry per CDR3 protein. This table has under 150,000 distinct CDR3 sequences, around 10% appearing once. Study results and limitations: Compared to controls, expanded TCRs made significantly more large clusters of similar CDR3s.

The sequence was collected from a woman in her 50s with alopecia areata. Some clones in this sample may be carry-over from other donors' samples. This specimen consisted of whole blood, obtained in connection with sensitization to the hapten diphenylcyclopropenone (DPC). The V gene is TRBV20-1, the J gene TRBJ2-3, with D possibly TRBD1 on 6 matching bases. DNA of the CDR3: TGCAGTGCCCACAGGGTAGAAGGGACAGATACGCAGTATTTT. Amino acid sequence: CSAHRVEGTDTQYF.